The 20 T cell receptor beta chains below all came from one sample that was sequenced in a study of blood T cell repertoires in COVID-19. Using immunoSEQ multiplex PCR, the repertoire was profiled, and TCRdb retains in-frame clones only, with some absent. The top ten hold around 16% of the sample, which has 90,000 or so clones, 87% seen once. The specimen was peripheral blood. The receptor source for this set is a woman between 55 and 75 years old with COVID-19, enrolled during active disease.

The rearrangement links TRBV7-3 to TRBJ1-2; a possible D gene is TRBD1 (5 bases). This CDR3 is built from 15 residues. Germline V lookup: CDR1 SGHTA, CDR2 FQGTGA. Trimming stripped 5 bases from V and 2 bases from J, with 15 bases between. CDR3 amino acids: CASSPDGTANYGYTF. DNA of the CDR3: TGTGCCAGCAGCCCAGATGGGACTGCGAACTATGGCTACACCTTC.

V is TRBV10-3 and J is TRBJ1-1, with 9 bases lining up with TRBD1. The CDR3 totals 11 residues. Trimming took 4 bases from V and 11 from J; bases not matched to a gene: 2. From germline, CDR1 is ENHRY and CDR2 SYGVKD. As DNA, the CDR3 is TGTGCCATCAGTGGTGGACAGGGGGCTTTCTTT. This encodes CAISGGQGAFF.

This clone was seen only a few times. The CDR3 reads CASSTTRGLQPQHF. As DNA, the CDR3 is TGTGCCAGCAGCACCACCAGAGGCTTACAGCCCCAGCATTTT. The rearrangement uses TRBV5-6 and TRBJ1-5; no clear D. Germline CDR1 reads SGHDT; CDR2 reads YYEEEE. This CDR3 spans 14 amino acids. Trimming left V 4 bases short and J 7 bases short, with 15 bases between.

The chain recombines TRBV11-3 with TRBJ2-3, with TRBD1 identical over 11 bases. In germline, CDR1 is SGHNT, CDR2 YENEEA. Germline trimming cut 0 bases from V and 6 bases from J; bases unmatched to any gene: 5. The CDR3 contains 16 residues. The CDR3 sequence is CASSLDGQGATDTQYF. The CDR3 coding sequence is TGTGCCAGCAGCTTAGATGGACAGGGGGCTACGGATACGCAGTATTTT.

The chain couples TRBV5-4 to TRBJ1-4, with 9 bases that match TRBD1. Germline CDR1 is SGHNT and CDR2 is YYREEE (reference sequence). With V trimmed by 4 bases and J by 7 bases, 5 bases remained unmatched. CDR3 length equals 14 residues. The CDR3 reads CASSTQGAGEKLFF. DNA for the CDR3: TGTGCCAGCAGCACACAGGGGGCGGGTGAAAAACTGTTTTTT.

V is TRBV6-5 and J is TRBJ2-2; the D gene is possibly TRBD1 (6 bases). Germline V CDR1 and CDR2: MNHEY, SVGAGI. Trimming removed 7 bases at V and 7 bases at J, with 19 bases between. The CDR3 runs to 15 residues. The CDR3 nucleotides are TGTGCCAGCACCACGAATGCCAGGGGCGGCGGGGAGCTGTTTTTT. Translation gives CASTTNARGGGELFF.

The rearrangement joins TRBV6-1 to TRBJ1-1; D unresolved. V was pared by 2 bases and J by 6 bases, with 13 bases between. The CDR3 length is 14 residues. Per germline, CDR1 MNHNS and CDR2 SASEGT. CDR3 protein: CASSEPTSSAEAFF. The DNA for the CDR3 is TGTGCCAGCAGTGAACCCACCTCTAGCGCTGAAGCTTTCTTT.

The rearrangement uses TRBV10-3 and TRBJ2-4, with D possibly being TRBD1 (6 bases). V was shortened by 2 bases and J by 0 bases, with 11 bases between the two germline ends. The CDR3 sequence is 16 residues long. In germline, CDR1 is ENHRY, CDR2 SYGVKD. The CDR3 region is CAISEGRDIAKNIQYF. CDR3 coding DNA: TGTGCCATCAGTGAGGGCAGGGACATAGCCAAAAACATTCAGTACTTC.

The gene calls are TRBV7-2 and TRBJ2-7, with 7 bases lining up with TRBD1. Trimming at V came to 0 bases and at J to 3 bases, leaving 11 bases not matched to a gene. The CDR3 has 17 residues. Germline-derived CDR1 and CDR2 are SGHTA and FQGNSA. The CDR3 loop reads CASSLALGRGFVYEQYF. The DNA of the CDR3 is TGTGCCAGCAGCTTAGCGCTTGGCAGGGGGTTCGTCTACGAGCAGTACTTC.

This clone was seen only once. The chain carries TRBV3-1 (or the pseudogene TRBV3-2) and TRBJ1-2; D remains unclear. The V gene's germline CDR1 is LGHDT and CDR2 YNNKEL (reference sequence). The CDR3 length is 12 residues. Trimming stripped 1 base from V and 8 bases from J, with 8 bases between. For the CDR3, the DNA is TGTGCCAGCAGCCAAGTTAGGGAGGGCTACACCTTC. Translation: CASSQVREGYTF.

This clone appeared once. The chain employs TRBV7-2 and TRBJ1-1, with D maybe TRBD1 (5 bases). Germline V gene sequence: CDR1 SGHTA, CDR2 FQGNSA. With 7 bases removed from V and 3 bases from J, the gap between germline ends came to 9 bases. The CDR3 totals 12 residues. The CDR3 sequence is CASKTAYTEAFF. As DNA, the CDR3 is TGTGCCAGCAAGACAGCCTACACTGAAGCTTTCTTT. Variable domain in full (rest from reference TRBV7-2 and TRBJ1-1): GAGVSQSPSNKVTEKGKDVELRCDPISGHTALYWYRQSLGQGLEFLIYFQGNSAPDKSGLPSDRFSAERTGGSVSTLTIQRTQQEDSAVYLCASKTAYTEAFFGQGTRLTVV.

This clone is a singleton in its sample. The rearrangement links TRBV5-7 to TRBJ2-7; 7 bases align to TRBD1. TRBV5-7 counts as an open reading frame of uncertain function. V lost 4 bases and J lost 2; bases outside the gene matches: 21. The CDR3 sequence is 19 residues long. Here the CDR3 reads CASSQIRDSDFPRPYEQYF. In DNA form, the CDR3 reads TGTGCCAGCAGCCAAATCCGGGACAGCGACTTTCCACGTCCCTACGAGCAGTACTTC.

On this clone: At one boundary the junction diverges from the germline segment, which might be a read error. The rearrangement links TRBV7-7 to TRBJ2-7; possible D gene TRBD2, 6 bases. This CDR3 has 15 amino acids. The germline CDR1 and CDR2 sequences are SSHAT and FNYEAQ (reference sequence). DNA for the CDR3: TGTGCTAGCAGCTTAATGGAGGGAGTTACCTACGAGCAGTACTTC. This encodes CASSLMEGVTYEQYF.

The chain couples TRBV7-3 to TRBJ1-5; D gene ambiguous. Trimming removed 4 bases at V and 6 bases at J, with 13 bases between. CDR1 is SGHTA and CDR2 is FQGTGA in the germline V gene. The CDR3 contains 14 residues. The CDR3 DNA reads TGTGCCAGCAGCTCCGAGTCTAGTGGTCAGCCCCAGCATTTT. This gives the protein CASSSESSGQPQHF.

The chain carries TRBV7-8 and TRBJ1-1; D unclear. V was shortened by 5 bases and J by 7 bases, with 11 bases between the two germline ends. CDR3 length equals 12 residues. The germline V gene has CDR1 SGHVS and CDR2 FQNEAQ. In DNA form, the CDR3 reads TGTGCCAGCAGCCCAATCGGAGGTGAAGCTTTCTTT. Translation: CASSPIGGEAFF.

The V call is TRBV4-2, the J call TRBJ1-2, with TRBD1 matching over 7 bases. The CDR3 is made up of 15 amino acids. J lost 4 bases, V lost 1 base, and 6 bases had no gene match. Germline CDR1 and CDR2: LGHNA and YNFKEQ. CDR3 residues: CASSQGGRQGYGYTF. CDR3 DNA sequence: TGTGCCAGCAGCCAAGGGGGCAGACAGGGCTATGGCTACACCTTC.

The chain couples TRBV11-2 to TRBJ2-3; 15 nucleotides line up with TRBD2. The J segment lost 3 bases and the V segment lost 2 bases, leaving 6 bases of the junction unmatched. The CDR3 length is 18 residues. Per germline, CDR1 SGHAT and CDR2 FQNNGV. DNA of the CDR3: TGTGCCAGCAGCTTACAAGTCGGACTAGCGGGGGGGACAGATACGCAGTATTTT. It specifies CASSLQVGLAGGTDTQYF.

The chain carries TRBV6-2 or TRBV6-3 and TRBJ2-3; TRBD2 aligns across 10 bases. The V and J ends lost 4 bases and 4 bases, in that order; junction bases with no gene match: 8. Germline CDR1 and CDR2: MNHEY and SVGEGT. The CDR3 is made up of 16 amino acids. The CDR3 spells CASSWRAGGYADTQYF. The CDR3 DNA follows: TGTGCCAGCAGTTGGAGAGCGGGGGGGTACGCAGATACGCAGTATTTT.

V gene TRBV4-1 combines with J gene TRBJ2-7; the match to TRBD1 covers 9 bases. The ends lost 5 bases at V and 0 bases at J; junction bases unmatched: 14. Germline CDR1 and CDR2: MGHRA and YSYEKL. This CDR3 has 18 residues. In DNA, the CDR3 is TGCGCCAGCAGCTTTAACCTTCGACAGGGGGTGGCCTCCTACGAGCAGTACTTC. It encodes CASSFNLRQGVASYEQYF.

CDR3 region: CASSYGTGDLNEQFF. CDR3 nucleotide sequence: TGTGCCAGTAGCTATGGGACAGGCGACTTGAATGAGCAGTTCTTC. This chain uses TRBV19 with TRBJ2-1; TRBD1 matches 8 bases. CDR1 is LNHDA and CDR2 is SQIVND in the germline V gene (reference sequence). The V gene end was trimmed by 6 bases and the J gene end by 7 bases; junction bases not matched to a gene: 11. The CDR3 consists of 15 residues. Full variable domain (remainder filled in from reference TRBV19 and TRBJ2-1): DGGITQSPKYLFRKEGQNVTLSCEQNLNHDAMYWYRQDPGQGLRLIYYSQIVNDFQKGDIAEGYSVSREKKESFPLTVTSAQKNPTAFYLCASSYGTGDLNEQFFGPGTRLTVL.